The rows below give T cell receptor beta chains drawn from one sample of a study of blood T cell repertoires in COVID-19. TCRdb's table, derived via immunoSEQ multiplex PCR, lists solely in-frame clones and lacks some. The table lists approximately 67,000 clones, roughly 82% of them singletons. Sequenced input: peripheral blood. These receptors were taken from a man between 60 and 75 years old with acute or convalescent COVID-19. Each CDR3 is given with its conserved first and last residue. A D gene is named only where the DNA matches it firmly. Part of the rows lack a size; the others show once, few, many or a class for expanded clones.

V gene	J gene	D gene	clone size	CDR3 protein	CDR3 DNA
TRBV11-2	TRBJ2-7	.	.	CASSLEMAGRYEQYF	TGTGCCAGCAGCTTAGAGATGGCAGGGAGGTACGAGCAGTACTTC
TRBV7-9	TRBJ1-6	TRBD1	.	CASSYRQGPNSPLHF	TGTGCCAGCAGCTATCGACAGGGCCCTAATTCACCCCTCCACTTT
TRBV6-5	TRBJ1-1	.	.	CASSYPGFFGEAFF	TGTGCCAGCAGTTACCCAGGGTTCTTTGGTGAAGCTTTCTTT
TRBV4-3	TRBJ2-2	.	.	CASRPGTKNTGELFF	TGCGCCAGCCGTCCCGGGACAAAGAACACCGGGGAGCTGTTTTTT
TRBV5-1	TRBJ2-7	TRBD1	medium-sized	CASSSPGTGAYEQYF	TGCGCCAGCAGCTCCCCCGGGACAGGGGCCTACGAGCAGTACTTC
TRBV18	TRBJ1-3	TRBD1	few	CASSPPGQMGNTIYF	TGTGCCAGCTCACCTCCGGGACAGATGGGAAACACCATATATTTT
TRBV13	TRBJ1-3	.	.	CASSLKDSGNTIYF	TGTGCCAGCAGCTTAAAGGACAGTGGAAACACCATATATTTT
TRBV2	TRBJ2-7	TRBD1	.	CASNPGQGNEQYF	TGTGCCAGTAATCCGGGACAGGGGAACGAGCAGTACTTC
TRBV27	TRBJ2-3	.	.	CASSPPGRWGIMSTDTQYF	TGTGCCAGCAGTCCCCCGGGGAGGTGGGGTATAATGAGCACAGATACGCAGTATTTT
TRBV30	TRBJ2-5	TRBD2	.	CAWSVAGGTETQYF	TGTGCCTGGAGTGTAGCGGGGGGGACAGAGACCCAGTACTTC
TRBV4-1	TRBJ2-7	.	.	CASSQESTGYYEQYF	TGCGCCAGCAGCCAAGAATCTACAGGGTACTACGAGCAGTACTTC
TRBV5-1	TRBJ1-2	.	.	CASSLGTANYGYTF	TGCGCCAGCAGCTTGGGGACAGCTAACTATGGCTACACCTTC
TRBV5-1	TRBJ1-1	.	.	CASSPQSGIRAEAFF	TGCGCCAGCAGCCCCCAGTCGGGGATTCGAGCTGAAGCTTTCTTT
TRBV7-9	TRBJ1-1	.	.	CASSLVSRDKAFF	TGTGCCAGCAGCTTAGTTAGTCGGGACAAAGCTTTCTTT
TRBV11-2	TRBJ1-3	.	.	CASSLGQSSGNTIYF	TGTGCCAGCAGCTTAGGACAGAGCTCTGGAAACACCATATATTTT
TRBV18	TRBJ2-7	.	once	CASSPGATGLYEQYF	TGTGCCAGCTCACCGGGCGCGACAGGACTCTACGAGCAGTACTTC
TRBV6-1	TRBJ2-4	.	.	CASSDGQKGNIQYF	TGTGCCAGCAGTGACGGACAGAAAGGAAACATTCAGTACTTC
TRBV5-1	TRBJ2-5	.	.	CASHPGPEVQTQYF	TGCGCCAGCCACCCCGGCCCGGAGGTACAGACCCAGTACTTC
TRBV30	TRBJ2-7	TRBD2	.	CACHTSSGGYEQYF	TGTGCCTGTCATACGAGTAGCGGGGGCTACGAGCAGTACTTC
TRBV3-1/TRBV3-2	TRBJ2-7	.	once	CASSQVQAYEQYF	TGTGCCAGCAGCCAAGTACAGGCCTACGAGCAGTACTTC
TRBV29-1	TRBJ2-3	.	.	CSVETRDPRHTDTQYF	TGCAGCGTTGAGACCCGGGATCCCAGACACACAGATACGCAGTATTTT
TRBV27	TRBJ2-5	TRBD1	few	CASSPGQGPSKTQYF	TGTGCCAGCAGTCCCGGACAGGGTCCTTCAAAGACCCAGTACTTC
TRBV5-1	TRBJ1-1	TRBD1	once	CASSLGDREMTEAFF	TGCGCCAGCAGCCTAGGGGACAGGGAGATGACTGAAGCTTTCTTT
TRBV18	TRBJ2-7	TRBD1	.	CASSPGTGNYEQYF	TGTGCCAGCTCCCCCGGGACAGGGAACTACGAGCAGTACTTC
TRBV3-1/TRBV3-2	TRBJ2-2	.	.	CASSPGQINTGELFF	TGTGCCAGCAGCCCCGGACAGATCAACACCGGGGAGCTGTTTTTT
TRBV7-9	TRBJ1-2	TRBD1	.	CASSPEGASYGYTF	TGTGCCAGCAGTCCCGAGGGGGCGAGCTATGGCTACACCTTC
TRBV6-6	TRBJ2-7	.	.	CASSRQSAGIEQYF	TGTGCCAGCAGTAGACAATCTGCGGGAATCGAGCAGTACTTC
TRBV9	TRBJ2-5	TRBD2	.	CASSVGSGGTRETQYF	TGTGCCAGCAGCGTAGGGTCGGGGGGGACCCGAGAGACCCAGTACTTC
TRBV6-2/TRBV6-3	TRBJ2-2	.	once	CASSSRGADGELFF	TGTGCCAGCAGTTCCAGGGGGGCTGACGGGGAGCTGTTTTTT
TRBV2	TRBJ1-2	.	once	CASVPAQRYGYTF	TGTGCCAGCGTGCCTGCGCAGAGGTATGGCTACACCTTC
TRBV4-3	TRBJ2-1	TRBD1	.	CASSQVWLGGMNNEQFF	TGCGCCAGCAGCCAAGTATGGTTAGGGGGCATGAATAATGAGCAGTTCTTC
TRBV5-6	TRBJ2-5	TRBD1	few	CASSYPDRGIETQYF	TGTGCCAGCAGCTACCCGGACAGGGGCATTGAGACCCAGTACTTC
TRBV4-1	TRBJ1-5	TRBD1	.	CASSQDGTGDYSNQPQHF	TGCGCCAGCAGCCAAGACGGGACAGGGGACTATAGCAATCAGCCCCAGCATTTT
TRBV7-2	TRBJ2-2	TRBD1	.	CASFWTGGLTGELFF	TGTGCCAGCTTTTGGACAGGGGGTCTCACCGGGGAGCTGTTTTTT
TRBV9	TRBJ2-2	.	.	CASSVAPWSDTGELFF	TGTGCCAGCAGCGTAGCCCCCTGGTCGGACACCGGGGAGCTGTTTTTT
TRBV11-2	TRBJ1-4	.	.	CASSSGVVANEKLFF	TGTGCCAGCAGCTCGGGTGTAGTGGCTAATGAAAAACTGTTTTTT
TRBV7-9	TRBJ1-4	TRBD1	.	CASSSTGAPNEKLFF	TGTGCCAGCAGCTCAACAGGGGCTCCTAATGAAAAACTGTTTTTT